This entry describes one T cell receptor beta chain. Trimming left V 2 bases short and J 7 bases short, with 15 bases between. The CDR3 length is 16 residues. Germline values: CDR1 LGHDT, CDR2 YNNKEL (reference sequence). These data originate in a study of T cell responses to AZD1222 COVID-19 vaccine. Profiled with immunoSEQ multiplex PCR; TCRdb holds only in-frame clones, not every one. The data contain nearly 110,000 clones, about nine tenths of them singletons. Sample: peripheral blood, taken on day 0 of AZD1222 vaccination. The gene calls are TRBV3-1 (or the pseudogene TRBV3-2) and TRBJ1-6; weak D call: TRBD1 (5 bases). The clonotype comes from an adult in good health. The chain's CDR3 is CASSQLGTASNSPLHF. The CDR3 DNA is TGTGCCAGCAGCCAACTAGGGACTGCCTCAAATTCACCCCTCCACTTT.